This T cell receptor (beta chain) was recorded in a study of metastatic and nonmetastatic thyroid tumors. Study context: Malignant and benign thyroid patients had repertoires compared in peripheral blood and tumor or nodule tissue. Study observations and caveats: Versus benign nodules, malignant thyroid tumors reportedly had significantly higher TCR beta diversity, in blood and tumor.

The authors' processing: Variation in CDR3 across clinicopathological groups served as the basis for constructing a distant-metastasis classifier in papillary thyroid cancer. From the PCR reads, TCRdb re-called clones with MiXCR. These V and J calls rely on TCRdb rather than the paper's analysis. The data contain 50,000 to 65,000 clones, around a sixth of them singletons. In its sample, this clone was seen a few times. What it binds is not known. No patient had received any treatment before thyroid surgery. Trimming at V came to 1 base and at J to 10 bases, leaving 0 bases not matched to a gene. Germline V gives CDR1 MDHEN, CDR2 SYDVKM. The CDR3 covers 11 residues.

The chain couples TRBV28 to TRBJ2-5, with 7 bases identical to TRBD1. Input material: blood. This receptor was taken from a female donor with papillary thyroid cancer or a benign thyroid nodule (not recorded which). Some clones in this sample may be carry-over from other donors' samples. CDR3 in amino acids: CASSLSGGQYF. The DNA for the CDR3 is TGTGCCAGCAGTTTATCAGGGGGCCAGTACTTC. Together with reference TRBV28 and TRBJ2-5, the CDR3 gives the full variable domain: DVKVTQSSRYLVKRTGEKVFLECVQDMDHENMFWYRQDPGLGLRLIYFSYDVKMKEKGDIPEGYSVSREKKERFSLILESASTNQTSMYLCASSLSGGQYFGPGTRLLVL.